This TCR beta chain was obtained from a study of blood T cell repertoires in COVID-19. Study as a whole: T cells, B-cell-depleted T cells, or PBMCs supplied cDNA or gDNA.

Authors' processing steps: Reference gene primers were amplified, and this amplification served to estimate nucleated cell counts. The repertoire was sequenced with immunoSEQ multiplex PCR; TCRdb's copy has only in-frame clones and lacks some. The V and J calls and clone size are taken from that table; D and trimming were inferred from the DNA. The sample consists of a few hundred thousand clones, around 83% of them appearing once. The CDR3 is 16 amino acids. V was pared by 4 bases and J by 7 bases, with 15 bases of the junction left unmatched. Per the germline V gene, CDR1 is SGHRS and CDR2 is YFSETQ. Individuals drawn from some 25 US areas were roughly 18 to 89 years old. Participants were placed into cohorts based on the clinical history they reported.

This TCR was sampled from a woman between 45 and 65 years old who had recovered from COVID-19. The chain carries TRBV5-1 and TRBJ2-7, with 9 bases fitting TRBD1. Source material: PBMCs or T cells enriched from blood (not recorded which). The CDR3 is CASSVFPGQGKREQYF. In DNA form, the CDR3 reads TGCGCCAGCAGCGTGTTCCCGGGACAGGGAAAGAGGGAGCAGTACTTC. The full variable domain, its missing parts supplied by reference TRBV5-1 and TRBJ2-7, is KAGVTQTPRYLIKTRGQQVTLSCSPISGHRSVSWYQQTPGQGLQFLFEYFSETQRNKGNFPGRFSGRQFSNSRSEMNVSTLELGDSALYLCASSVFPGQGKREQYFGPGTRLTVT.